The 21 T cell receptor beta chains reported below all come from one sample, sequenced in a study of T cell repertoires in cytomegalovirus infection. A single record per CDR3 protein comes from TCRdb applying MiXCR to the reads. The repertoire has some 500,000 distinct CDR3 sequences, 25% to 35% of them found once; the top ten carry roughly a sixth. The antigens these receptors bind are not known. Sequenced material: cultured PBMCs, taken from culture after CMV antigen stimulation. The source is a human donor in good health (CMV status not recorded). Some clones in this sample may be carry-over from other donors' samples.

This chain joins TRBV27 and TRBJ1-1; D unresolved. Germline V gene sequence: CDR1 MNHEY, CDR2 SMNVEV (reference sequence). The CDR3 totals 13 residues. Trimming took off 0 bases at V and 8 bases at J, with 10 bases between the two ends. As DNA, the CDR3 is TGTGCCAGCAGTTTATCCGGACCCTACGAAGCTTTCTTT. Its protein product is CASSLSGPYEAFF.

This clonotype has just a few counts. The chain couples TRBV5-1 to TRBJ1-2; 9 bases map to TRBD1. Germline-derived CDR1 and CDR2 are SGHRS and YFSETQ. CDR3 length: 17 amino acids. Trimming took 1 base from V and 3 from J; bases not matched to a gene: 10. DNA of the CDR3: TGCGCCAGCAGCTTGCGGAGACCGGGACAGGGATACTATGGCTACACCTTC. It is translated as CASSLRRPGQGYYGYTF. Complete variable domain (other parts from reference TRBV5-1 and TRBJ1-2): KAGVTQTPRYLIKTRGQQVTLSCSPISGHRSVSWYQQTPGQGLQFLFEYFSETQRNKGNFPGRFSGRQFSNSRSEMNVSTLELGDSALYLCASSLRRPGQGYYGYTFGSGTRLTVV.

The CDR3 nucleotides are TGTGCCAGCAGCCAAGCCGTGCCGGGAGGGGTCAAGACCCAGTACTTC. Translation gives CASSQAVPGGVKTQYF. The chain couples TRBV14 to TRBJ2-5; 8 bases agree with TRBD2. The CDR3 has 16 residues. Trimming at V came to 1 base and at J to 6 bases, leaving 10 bases not matched to a gene. The V gene's germline CDR1 is SGHDN and CDR2 FVKESK.

V and J are TRBV29-1 and TRBJ1-2; D might be TRBD1 (5 bases). There are 13 residues in the CDR3. From germline, CDR1 is SQVTM and CDR2 ANQGSEA. Trimming took 6 bases from V and 9 from J, leaving 20 bases between them. The CDR3 DNA reads TGCAGCGTGGAGACCGGGACCCCTGGAAGCTACACCTTC. Its protein product is CSVETGTPGSYTF.

This clonotype was picked up a small number of times. The gene calls are TRBV2 and TRBJ2-3, with 8 bases that match TRBD1. Per the germline V gene, CDR1 is SNHLY and CDR2 is FYNNEI. This CDR3 contains 16 residues. Germline trimming cut 0 bases from V and 4 bases from J; bases unmatched to any gene: 6. Here the CDR3 reads CASSEALDREADTQYF. CDR3 DNA sequence: TGTGCCAGCAGTGAAGCGCTGGACAGGGAGGCAGATACGCAGTATTTT.

The table lists this clonotype with a few counts. The chain combines TRBV7-3 with TRBJ2-1; possible D gene TRBD1, 6 bases. In germline, CDR1 is SGHTA, CDR2 FQGTGA. Trimming removed 5 bases at V and 7 bases at J, with 18 bases between. This CDR3 comprises 15 residues. DNA for the CDR3: TGTGCCAGCAGCGCCGAAGGGGGTATAAGGAATGAGCAGTTCTTC. It encodes CASSAEGGIRNEQFF.

For the CDR3, the DNA is TGTGCCAGCAGCAAAACAGGGGGCCGAGGCTACACCTTC. It codes for CASSKTGGRGYTF. V is TRBV6-5 and J is TRBJ1-2; 9 bases match TRBD1. Germline V gives CDR1 MNHEY, CDR2 SVGAGI. Losses at the gene ends were 6 bases for V and 8 bases for J; bases not matched to a gene: 7. The CDR3 length is 13 residues.

The chain couples TRBV19 to TRBJ1-5; perhaps TRBD1 as D (5 bases). Germline loops: CDR1 LNHDA, CDR2 SQIVND (reference sequence). The CDR3 is 15 residues long. V gave up 1 base and J gave up 1 base, with 8 bases separating them. The CDR3 DNA is TGTGCCAGTAGTATAGGCTGGGGGAGCAATCAGCCCCAGCATTTT. It translates to CASSIGWGSNQPQHF.

This clonotype was seen a few times. The genes are TRBV28 and TRBJ1-5; no clear D. The CDR3 has 13 amino acids. Deletions cut 6 bases from V and 6 bases from J, with 12 bases between. Germline CDR1 is MDHEN and CDR2 is SYDVKM. The CDR3 DNA reads as TGTGCCAGCAGCACTCGTGGGGTTCAGCCCCAGCATTTT. Translation gives CASSTRGVQPQHF. The full variable domain, rest sourced from reference TRBV28 and TRBJ1-5, is DVKVTQSSRYLVKRTGEKVFLECVQDMDHENMFWYRQDPGLGLRLIYFSYDVKMKEKGDIPEGYSVSREKKERFSLILESASTNQTSMYLCASSTRGVQPQHFGDGTRLSIL.

The chain combines TRBV4-1 with TRBJ1-6; no definite D call. Trimming pared 1 base from V and 2 bases from J, leaving 9 bases between. Germline V gene sequence: CDR1 MGHRA, CDR2 YSYEKL. The CDR3 is 16 amino acids. Here the CDR3 reads CASSQGPGTYNSPLHF. In DNA form, the CDR3 reads TGCGCCAGCAGCCAAGGCCCCGGGACCTATAATTCACCCCTCCACTTT.

V and J are TRBV7-9 and TRBJ2-7, with 8 bases matching TRBD1. CDR1 SEHNR and CDR2 FQNEAQ come from the germline V gene (reference sequence). The V gene end was trimmed by 5 bases and the J gene end by 6 bases; junction bases not matched to a gene: 6. The CDR3 sequence is 13 residues long. The CDR3 loop is CASSQQGDSEQYV. The CDR3 DNA is TGTGCCAGCAGCCAACAGGGGGACTCCGAGCAGTACGTC.

This chain joins TRBV5-3 and TRBJ2-3; 13 bases agree with TRBD2. Being an ORF, TRBV5-3 has a function that is uncertain. Unmatched junction bases numbered 6, after V lost 4 bases and J lost 4 bases. There are 16 residues in the CDR3. This chain's CDR3 is CARSPWTSGRPDTQYF. CDR3 sequence (DNA): TGTGCCAGAAGCCCCTGGACTAGCGGGAGACCAGATACGCAGTATTTT.

This clonotype was seen at least ten times. This chain joins TRBV7-2 and TRBJ2-5; D ambiguous. The germline gives CDR1 SGHTA, CDR2 FQGNSA. V shed 5 bases and J shed 11 bases, with 9 bases lying between them. The CDR3 runs to 10 residues. CDR3 sequence: CASSRSRQYF. The CDR3, as DNA: TGTGCCAGCAGCCGATCTCGACAGTACTTC.

The chain couples TRBV28 to TRBJ2-7, with 10 bases that match TRBD1. CDR1 and CDR2 from the germline V gene are MDHEN and SYDVKM. The CDR3 consists of 15 residues. The J segment lost 1 base and the V segment lost 5 bases, leaving 5 bases of the junction unmatched. CDR3: CASSGPGQGSYEQYF. As DNA, the CDR3 is TGTGCCAGCAGTGGGCCGGGACAGGGGTCCTACGAGCAGTACTTC.

This clonotype has only a few counts. The J gene is TRBJ1-6, the V gene TRBV27, with unresolved D. V lost 4 bases and J lost 5, with 9 bases in between. CDR3 length: 14 amino acids. Germline V gene lookup returns CDR1 MNHEY and CDR2 SMNVEV (reference sequence). The CDR3 nucleotides are TGTGCCAGCAGTTGGAGAGAGAATAATTCACCCCTCCACTTT. It encodes CASSWRENNSPLHF.

The genes are TRBV4-1 and TRBJ2-3, with TRBD2 identical over 12 bases. V lost 4 bases, J lost 2 bases, and 7 bases stayed unmatched. This CDR3 is built from 17 residues. Germline CDR1 and CDR2: MGHRA and YSYEKL. This CDR3 reads CASSRRGLAGNTDTQYF. The CDR3 DNA is TGCGCCAGCAGCCGCCGAGGACTAGCGGGAAACACAGATACGCAGTATTTT.

This clonotype showed up just a few times. The V and J genes are TRBV7-8 and TRBJ2-5; TRBD2 matches at 14 bases. Germline V gene data show CDR1 as SGHVS and CDR2 as FQNEAQ. The CDR3 is made up of 17 amino acids. Unmatched junction bases numbered 6, after V lost 4 bases and J lost 2 bases. CDR3 loop: CASSWGLAGVLQETQYF. Written as DNA, the CDR3 is TGTGCCAGCAGCTGGGGACTAGCGGGGGTCCTTCAAGAGACCCAGTACTTC.

The chain is built from TRBV19 and TRBJ1-2, with D maybe TRBD1 (6 bases). Germline lookup yields CDR1 LNHDA and CDR2 SQIVND (reference sequence). This CDR3 has 13 amino acids. The ends were cut back, 8 bases at V and 3 bases at J, with 13 bases in the middle. DNA for the CDR3: TGTGCCAGTGGTACAGGGTCCGACTATGGCTACACCTTC. This codes for CASGTGSDYGYTF.

This clonotype was found a few times. The V and J genes are TRBV4-3 and TRBJ2-3, with 7 bases aligning to TRBD2. Trimming removed 0 bases from V and 2 bases from J; junction bases left unmatched: 8. Per the germline V gene, CDR1 is LGHNA and CDR2 is YSLEER. This CDR3 comprises 17 residues. CDR3 in amino acids: CASSQDRGVLPTDTQYF. DNA for the CDR3: TGCGCCAGCAGCCAAGATCGGGGGGTCCTCCCCACAGATACGCAGTATTTT.

The rearrangement uses TRBV4-2 and TRBJ1-1; maybe TRBD1 (5 bases). Between the trimmed V and J ends, which lost 0 bases and 5 bases, there was a span of 22 bases. The CDR3 runs 18 residues. CDR1 is LGHNA, CDR2 YNFKEQ, per germline. This CDR3 reads CASSQDYGSAGLDTEAFF. DNA of the CDR3: TGTGCCAGCAGCCAAGACTATGGTTCAGCGGGGCTGGATACTGAAGCTTTCTTT.

V is TRBV7-4 and J is TRBJ1-1; D is unresolved. Germline values: CDR1 SGHVT, CDR2 SQSDAQ. With 1 base removed from V and 1 base from J, the gap between germline ends came to 16 bases. The CDR3 extends over 17 amino acids. DNA for the CDR3: TGTGCCAGCAGCTTAGACTTCTTGTTAAGCCCGAACACTGAAGCTTTCTTT. As protein: CASSLDFLLSPNTEAFF.